Listed below are T cell receptor beta chains from one sample, sequenced in a study of cytomegalovirus exposure and HLA in healthy donors. Profiling relied on immunoSEQ multiplex PCR, and the TCRdb table lists in-frame clones only, not all of them. The table includes approximately 190,000 clones, 75% to 85% detected once. Sequences were obtained from PBMCs. These TCRs come from a woman aged 18-29 years in good health and CMV-seronegative. CDR3s include the opening cysteine and the closing phenylalanine or tryptophan. Each record gives: D gene, V gene, J gene, CDR3 protein. A D gene is named only where the DNA matches it firmly.

d_gene: TRBD1
v_gene: TRBV7-9
j_gene: TRBJ1-1
CDR3aa: CASSLLTYRGGNTEAFF

d_gene: NA
v_gene: TRBV19
j_gene: TRBJ1-1
CDR3aa: CASSPGLEVPEAFF

d_gene: NA
v_gene: TRBV5-1
j_gene: TRBJ1-1
CDR3aa: CASSLASYTEAFF

d_gene: TRBD1
v_gene: TRBV6-1
j_gene: TRBJ2-7
CDR3aa: CASSEFTGDEQYF

d_gene: NA
v_gene: TRBV5-4
j_gene: TRBJ2-1
CDR3aa: CASSLTSGSYNEQFF

d_gene: NA
v_gene: TRBV10-3
j_gene: TRBJ1-2
CDR3aa: CAIGGGDYGYTF

d_gene: NA
v_gene: TRBV5-1
j_gene: TRBJ1-1
CDR3aa: CASGPTGVGTEAFF

d_gene: NA
v_gene: TRBV6-6
j_gene: TRBJ1-1
CDR3aa: CASSYNPGTEAFF

d_gene: NA
v_gene: TRBV6-1
j_gene: TRBJ2-5
CDR3aa: CASSDPLEGQETQYF

d_gene: NA
v_gene: TRBV11-2
j_gene: TRBJ2-5
CDR3aa: CASSLGLAYQETQYF

d_gene: TRBD1
v_gene: TRBV30
j_gene: TRBJ1-2
CDR3aa: CAWSDRGNGYTF

d_gene: TRBD1
v_gene: TRBV5-5
j_gene: TRBJ1-5
CDR3aa: CASTLSGQGDQPQHF

d_gene: NA
v_gene: TRBV2
j_gene: TRBJ2-5
CDR3aa: CAASVLQETQYF

d_gene: TRBD1
v_gene: TRBV27
j_gene: TRBJ1-1
CDR3aa: CASSQWTGDTEAFF

d_gene: NA
v_gene: TRBV27
j_gene: TRBJ2-1
CDR3aa: CASSLRGLDNEQFF

d_gene: NA
v_gene: TRBV5-6
j_gene: TRBJ1-1
CDR3aa: CASSITGSTEAFF